This entry describes one T cell receptor beta chain. The clone's antigen remains unknown. Nothing much larger sits one base from this clone, and base qualities are not available. The trial excluded patients who had a history of autoimmune disease or who were on systemic immunosuppression. Peripheral blood for TCR sequencing was drawn from every dose cohort at baseline, at cycle 4 day 1 and at cycle 7 day 1. Samples came from an open-label, multicenter, first-in-human phase I dose-escalation trial of ivuxolimab. Adults with locally advanced or metastatic melanoma, renal cell, hepatocellular, or head and neck squamous cell carcinoma were enrolled in the trial. Before TCR sequencing, CD4+ and CD8+ T cells were separately sorted from peripheral blood. This specimen comes from a study of OX40 agonist ivuxolimab in advanced cancers. At the level of the whole study: Ivuxolimab was an agonistic, fully human IgG2 monoclonal antibody directed against OX40 (CD134), a costimulatory receptor. Prior anti-PD-1, anti-PD-L1 or anti-CTLA-4 therapy was permitted, and checkpoint inhibitors had been received by roughly two fifths of dose-escalation patients. Peripheral TCRbeta sequencing aimed to test whether ivuxolimab altered TCR sequence diversity and caused clonal T-cell expansion. The paper reports the monotherapy dose-escalation portion (N of about 54 patients) of the phase I ivuxolimab trial. Among the 52 dose-escalation patients, 19 had hepatocellular carcinoma, roughly 15 melanoma, 9 renal cell carcinoma and 9 head and neck cancer. The dose-escalation cohort was 82.7% male with a mean age of about 60 years, ranging from 23 to 79. Partial responses occurred in three dose-escalation patients, of whom one had hepatocellular carcinoma and two had cutaneous melanoma. Intravenous ivuxolimab was administered to patients every 2 weeks at six dose levels: 0.01, 0.1, 0.3, 1.5, 3 and 10 mg/kg.

For sequencing of the TCRbeta CDR3 region, genomic DNA was extracted from the sorted cells. TCRbeta CDR3 regions were sequenced using the immunoSEQ Assay. The table was pulled from immuneACCESS by TCRdb, which kept in-frame rearrangements only. Such tables lose some clones; where checked, under half of the loss comes from unresolved V genes, and the rest has no known cause. The sample data list over 35,000 clones, and more than 75% of these were observed just once. The top ten clones comprise roughly 36% of the sample. Sequences LNHDA (CDR1) and SQIVND (CDR2) are obtained from the germline V gene (reference sequence). Relative to germline, V is 6 bases shorter and J is 1 base shorter, with 19 bases between their ends. The CDR3 runs 17 residues from the cysteine to the phenylalanine. The CDR3 DNA has 51 bases and is translated from base 1. The paper as a whole reports these results and caveats: Clonal expansion of both CD4+ and CD8+ blood T cells was observed from baseline to week 6 at doses 0.1 to 3.0 mg/kg. In partial responders in the 0.1-3.0 mg/kg groups, normalized peripheral clonal expansion was found to be among the lowest, especially among CD8+ T cells. Antigen specificity was not determined for the clonally expanded peripheral T cells. After ivuxolimab, more expanded clones were found on average in CD8+ T cells than in CD4+ T cells. Low levels of normalized T-cell clonal expansion were also seen in some patients who did not respond.

Recombination linked TRBV19 to TRBJ1-5; a weak D assignment points to TRBD1 (6 bases agree). The source was CD4+ or CD8+ T cells sorted from blood, collected in a trial of the OX40 agonist ivuxolimab. The sequence was obtained from an adult with an advanced solid tumor such as melanoma, head and neck, liver or kidney cancer. Here is the DNA: TGTGCCAGTAGCTTGACAGGAAGGGCCTTCAGCAATCAGCCCCAGCATTTT. It is translated as CASSLTGRAFSNQPQHF.